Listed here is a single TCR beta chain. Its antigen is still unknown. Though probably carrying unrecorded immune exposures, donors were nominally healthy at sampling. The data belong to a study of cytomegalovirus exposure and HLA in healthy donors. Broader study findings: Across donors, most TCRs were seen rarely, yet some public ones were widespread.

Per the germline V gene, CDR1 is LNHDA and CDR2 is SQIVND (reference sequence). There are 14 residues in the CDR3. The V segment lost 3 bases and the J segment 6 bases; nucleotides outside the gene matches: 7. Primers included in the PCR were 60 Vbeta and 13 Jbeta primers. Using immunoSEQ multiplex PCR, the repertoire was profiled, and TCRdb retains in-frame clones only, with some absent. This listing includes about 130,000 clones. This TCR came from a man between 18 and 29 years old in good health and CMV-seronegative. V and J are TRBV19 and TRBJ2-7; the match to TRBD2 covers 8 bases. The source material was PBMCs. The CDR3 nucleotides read TGTGCCAGTAGTATGTCTTCGGGAGGGGTCGAGCAGTACTTC. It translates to CASSMSSGGVEQYF.